These T cell receptor beta chains were read from a single sample in a study of post-analysis software for immune sequencing data. Using its own MiXCR run on the PCR reads, TCRdb lists one record per CDR3 protein. The table records about 430,000 distinct CDR3 sequences, approximately 42% of them present only once. What was sequenced was blood. Every receptor here comes from a girl aged 2-10 years with multiple sclerosis. CDR3s include the opening cysteine and the closing phenylalanine or tryptophan. The order of the fields is clone size, J gene, D gene, V gene, CDR3 DNA, CDR3 protein. A D gene is named only where the DNA matches it firmly. Only part of the rows carry a size: once, few, many, or a class if the clone is expanded.

-,TRBJ1-5,TRBD1,TRBV2,TGTGCCAACCCGACAGGGGACCAGCTCCAGCATTTT,CANPTGDQLQHF
-,TRBJ2-7,-,TRBV4-1,TGCGCCAGCAGCCTACAGGGGAGGAGCTCCTACGAGCAGTACTTC,CASSLQGRSSYEQYF
once,TRBJ1-6,-,TRBV27,TGTGCCAGCAGTCCGAAAAGCTCCTATAATTCACCCCTCCACTTT,CASSPKSSYNSPLHF
-,TRBJ2-7,-,TRBV5-6,TGTGCCAGCAGCACCGGACTCAGCTCCTACGAGCAGTACTTC,CASSTGLSSYEQYF
-,TRBJ2-1,-,TRBV6-2/TRBV6-3,TGTGCCAGCAGTCTCGATACGGGGAGGAGCTCCTACAATGAGCAGTTCTTC,CASSLDTGRSSYNEQFF
-,TRBJ2-4,-,TRBV28,TGTGCCAGCAGTTTAGTTTTAACCAAGGACATTCAGTACTTC,CASSLVLTKDIQYF
-,TRBJ2-1,-,TRBV6-1,TGTGCCAGCACCATTCGGTTGTGGGGAGCGCACAATGAGCAGTTCTTC,CASTIRLWGAHNEQFF
-,TRBJ1-2,-,TRBV7-9,TGTGCCAGCAGCCCCCCCCTGACAGTCAACTATGGCTACACCTTC,CASSPPLTVNYGYTF
once,TRBJ2-5,-,TRBV5-6,TGTGCCAGCAGCCCCCAAAGGAAGAGCCTAGAGACCCAGTACTTC,CASSPQRKSLETQYF
few,TRBJ1-2,-,TRBV29-1,TGCAGCGTTGAAGATCTTCGGACAGACTCACTCTGGGGCTACACCTTC,CSVEDLRTDSLWGYTF
-,TRBJ2-5,TRBD2,TRBV5-1,TGCGCCAGCAGCTCGGGACTAGCGGGAGCAGGGGAGACCCAGTACTTC,CASSSGLAGAGETQYF
-,TRBJ1-4,-,TRBV3-1,TGTGCCAGCAGCCCACAAGCCAACCTTCCAGGTGAAAAACTGTTTTTT,CASSPQANLPGEKLFF
few,TRBJ2-5,-,TRBV12-5,TGTGCTAGTGGCTTCGGACTTAGCGGAGAGACCCAGTACTTC,CASGFGLSGETQYF
-,TRBJ2-5,-,TRBV5-6,TGTGCCAGCAGCAGGCTCACCGGGTTACAAGAGACCCAGTACTTC,CASSRLTGLQETQYF
few,TRBJ2-7,-,TRBV7-2,TGTGCCAGCAGCTTAGGGGCCCCACTAGATAAGTACTTC,CASSLGAPLDKYF
once,TRBJ2-7,TRBD1,TRBV5-1,TGCGCCAGCATGTCTACCGGGACAGGGTACTACGAGCAGTACTTC,CASMSTGTGYYEQYF
few,TRBJ2-3,-,TRBV6-6,TGTGCCAGCGGCACCCCGAAGGGGACTGAAAGCACAGATACGCAGTATTTT,CASGTPKGTESTDTQYF
-,TRBJ2-3,-,TRBV7-6,TGTGCCAGCAGCCGTTCTACGACGGATACGCAGTATTTT,CASSRSTTDTQYF
-,TRBJ1-4,-,TRBV14,TGTGCCAGCAGCTTACGGCGGGGACGGGAAGAAAAACTGTTTTTT,CASSLRRGREEKLFF
-,TRBJ2-7,TRBD2,TRBV27,TGTGCCAGCAGTTTTTCCCCGGGACTAGCCTACGAGCAGTACTTC,CASSFSPGLAYEQYF
-,TRBJ2-1,-,TRBV4-3,TGCGCCAGCAGCCAAGGTGTCCAACCGCTCTACAATGAGCAGTTCTTC,CASSQGVQPLYNEQFF
-,TRBJ2-4,-,TRBV12-3/TRBV12-4,TGTGCCAGCAGTTTCCGTGGGACACGGGAAAACATTCAGTACTTC,CASSFRGTRENIQYF
-,TRBJ2-7,-,TRBV10-3,TGTGCCACATCGCAGAGCTACGAGCAGTACTTC,CATSQSYEQYF
-,TRBJ2-3,-,TRBV7-9,TGTGCCAGCAGCTTAATTCCTATCGCGTATTTT,CASSLIPIAYF
-,TRBJ2-3,-,TRBV29-1,TGCAGCGTTAAAGGGCGGTCGGCTATCACGGATACGCAGTATTTT,CSVKGRSAITDTQYF
-,TRBJ2-3,TRBD2,TRBV28,TGTGCCAGCAGTTGGGACTACAAGAGTCGCACGGATACGCAGTATTTT,CASSWDYKSRTDTQYF
few,TRBJ2-1,-,TRBV10-3,TGTGCCATCAGTGAGTCAGGGGGTTTAGGCTACAATGAGCAGTTCTTC,CAISESGGLGYNEQFF
-,TRBJ2-2,-,TRBV6-5,TGTGCCAGCAGTTACTCAGGGCCGAACACCGGGGAGCTGTTTTTT,CASSYSGPNTGELFF
few,TRBJ1-2,-,TRBV10-3,TGTGCCATCGCGGGGGGGTATGGCTACACCTTC,CAIAGGYGYTF
few,TRBJ2-3,TRBD2,TRBV7-2,TGTGCCAGCAGCTCGCGCGTAGCGGGAGTGGCCGATACGCAGTATTTT,CASSSRVAGVADTQYF
-,TRBJ2-4,TRBD1,TRBV25-1,TGTGCCAGCGGACAGGGGATCGAAAACATTCAGTACTTC,CASGQGIENIQYF
few,TRBJ2-3,TRBD2,TRBV29-1,TGCAGCGTCGCCGGGACTAGCGGCACAGATACGCAGTATTTT,CSVAGTSGTDTQYF
few,TRBJ1-4,-,TRBV6-5,TGTGCCAGCAGTCTGACCGGCGGTAATGAAAAACTGTTTTTT,CASSLTGGNEKLFF
-,TRBJ2-1,TRBD2,TRBV29-1,TGCAGCGGTATAGCGGGGGGTGAGCAGTTCTTC,CSGIAGGEQFF
-,TRBJ1-2,TRBD1,TRBV10-3,TGTGCCATCAGTGAGTCGACAGGGTTCGAGAGATCCTATGGCTACACCTTC,CAISESTGFERSYGYTF
few,TRBJ2-7,TRBD2,TRBV12-3/TRBV12-4,TGTGCCAGCAGTTTGAGGACGGGAGGGACCTACGAGCAGTACTTC,CASSLRTGGTYEQYF
few,TRBJ1-6,-,TRBV7-9,TGTGCCAGCAGCTCGCGACAGGATTCACCCCTCCACTTT,CASSSRQDSPLHF
-,TRBJ2-1,TRBD2,TRBV12-5,TGTGCTAGTGGTTTGCAGCGGGGGGTATTCAATGAGCAGTTCTTC,CASGLQRGVFNEQFF
few,TRBJ2-3,-,TRBV28,TGTGCCAGCAGCCCTTCGGGGACACCAGGCCTGACGCAGTATTTT,CASSPSGTPGLTQYF
-,TRBJ2-5,TRBD2,TRBV6-5,TGTGCCAGCAGTTACTTCTGGACTAGCGGGAGCGCTCAAGAGACCCAGTACTTC,CASSYFWTSGSAQETQYF
-,TRBJ2-5,-,TRBV7-9,TGTGCCAGCAGCTTAGCGATCGGGGAGACCCAGTACTTC,CASSLAIGETQYF
-,TRBJ1-4,-,TRBV7-2,TGTGCCAGCGCCCTGCGGGGCGCGACTAATGAAAAACTGTTTTTT,CASALRGATNEKLFF